The 18 T cell receptor beta chains below come from one sample, sequenced in a study of blood T cell repertoires in COVID-19. Clones were sequenced by immunoSEQ multiplex PCR, and TCRdb holds only the in-frame ones, with some missing. The data contain 300,000 to 400,000 clones, roughly 90% of them singletons. The sequenced sample consisted of peripheral blood. The origin of the receptors is a woman aged 25 to 39 with COVID-19, enrolled during active disease.

This chain links TRBV7-9 with TRBJ1-1; no clear D. V gave up 1 base and J gave up 11 bases, with 11 bases separating them. In germline, CDR1 is SEHNR, CDR2 FQNEAQ (reference sequence). This CDR3 has 12 residues. CDR3 in DNA: TGTGCCAGCAGCTTAGGGAGCACCGTTGCTTTCTTT. Its translation is CASSLGSTVAFF. The entire variable domain, with the rest obtained from reference TRBV7-9 and TRBJ1-1, is as follows: DTGVSQNPRHKITKRGQNVTFRCDPISEHNRLYWYRQTLGQGPEFLTYFQNEAQLEKSRLLSDRFSAERPKGSFSTLEIQRTEQGDSAMYLCASSLGSTVAFFGQGTRLTVV.

The chain uses TRBV27 and TRBJ2-5; TRBD1 agrees at 7 bases. This CDR3 comprises 13 residues. Trimming removed 6 bases from V and 5 bases from J; junction bases left unmatched: 6. CDR1 and CDR2 (germline): MNHEY, SMNVEV (reference sequence). The CDR3 nucleotides read TGTGCCAGCAGGCTGACAGGGCGGGAGACCCAGTACTTC. Translated: CASRLTGRETQYF.

The rearrangement uses TRBV5-4 and TRBJ2-1, with 15 nucleotides matching TRBD2. CDR3 length equals 17 residues. Germline V CDR1 and CDR2: SGHNT, YYREEE (reference sequence). V lost 4 bases and J lost 3; bases outside the gene matches: 5. CDR3 sequence (DNA): TGTGCCAGCAGCCTGGGACTAGCGGGAGGCCTCTACAATGAGCAGTTCTTC. It encodes CASSLGLAGGLYNEQFF.

The chain employs TRBV6-2 or TRBV6-3 and TRBJ2-7; the D gene is possibly TRBD1 (5 bases). CDR3 size: 15 residues. CDR1 MNHEY and CDR2 SVGEGT come from the germline V gene. Trimming removed 3 bases from V and 6 bases from J, with 18 bases in between. The CDR3, as DNA: TGTGCCAGCAGTTATAGGCTCAGGGCGACATCCGAGCAGTACTTC. This encodes CASSYRLRATSEQYF.

The V gene is TRBV6-5, the J gene TRBJ2-2; 7 bases are a match to TRBD1. The CDR3 length is 15 residues. Unmatched junction bases numbered 5, after V lost 7 bases and J lost 0 bases. Germline lookup yields CDR1 MNHEY and CDR2 SVGAGI. In DNA form, the CDR3 reads TGTGCCAGCAATTTTGGGACAGCGAACACCGGGGAGCTGTTTTTT. Translating it yields CASNFGTANTGELFF.

The gene calls are TRBV5-6 and TRBJ1-2, with D perhaps TRBD1 (6 bases). V was pared by 0 bases and J by 4 bases, with 16 bases between. This CDR3 comprises 16 residues. Germline assignment: CDR1 SGHDT and CDR2 YYEEEE. The CDR3 protein is CASSLGWTAPAYGYTF. DNA of the CDR3: TGTGCCAGCAGCTTGGGTTGGACAGCACCCGCCTATGGCTACACCTTC. Variable domain in full (rest from reference TRBV5-6 and TRBJ1-2): DAGVTQSPTHLIKTRGQQVTLRCSPKSGHDTVSWYQQALGQGPQFIFQYYEEEERQRGNFPDRFSGHQFPNYSSELNVNALLLGDSALYLCASSLGWTAPAYGYTFGSGTRLTVV.

The rearrangement joins TRBV7-9 to TRBJ2-1; TRBD1 agrees at 9 bases. The germline CDR1 and CDR2 sequences are SEHNR and FQNEAQ (reference sequence). V lost 5 bases to trimming and J lost 7 bases; unmatched junction nucleotides: 15. The length of the CDR3 is 17 residues. The CDR3 is CASSRPVGTGSSNEQFF. The CDR3 DNA follows: TGTGCCAGCAGCCGCCCGGTTGGGACAGGGAGTTCAAATGAGCAGTTCTTC.

The chain links TRBV2 to TRBJ2-1; D might be TRBD1 (6 bases). V was pared by 10 bases and J by 10 bases, with 26 bases between. This CDR3 region has 15 residues. CDR1 and CDR2 from the germline V gene are SNHLY and FYNNEI. CDR3 loop: CATKGPTTGTNEQFF. CDR3 nucleotides: TGTGCCACCAAGGGGCCAACCACCGGGACAAACGAGCAGTTCTTC.

The rearrangement links TRBV5-1 to TRBJ1-6, with 8 bases that match TRBD1. Germline CDR1 is SGHRS and CDR2 is YFSETQ. J was trimmed by 9 bases and V by 2 bases; bases with no gene match: 7. The CDR3 has 15 residues. CDR3 sequence: CASSFDGQGLSPLHF. The CDR3 DNA reads as TGCGCCAGCAGCTTTGACGGACAGGGTCTTTCACCCCTCCACTTT.

Here the CDR3 reads CASSDTGQGSIQYF. The CDR3 DNA reads as TGTGCCAGCAGTGACACGGGACAGGGATCTATTCAGTACTTC. The V gene is TRBV6-1, the J gene TRBJ2-4, with TRBD1 matching 9 bases. Per germline, CDR1 MNHNS and CDR2 SASEGT. CDR3 length: 14 residues. The J segment lost 10 bases and the V segment lost 3 bases, leaving 7 bases of the junction unmatched.

The gene calls are TRBV7-9 and TRBJ2-5; D is possibly TRBD2 (5 bases). CDR1 is SEHNR and CDR2 is FQNEAQ in the germline V gene (reference sequence). V gave up 5 bases and J gave up 5 bases, with 9 bases separating them. The CDR3 contains 12 residues. CDR3 in DNA: TGTGCCAGCAGCGCTTCGGGGGAGACCCAGTACTTC. Its protein is CASSASGETQYF.

The chain links TRBV5-6 to TRBJ1-1; no firm D call. V lost 10 bases and J 0 bases, leaving 16 bases between the germline ends. The CDR3 is 14 residues long. Germline V CDR1 and CDR2: SGHDT, YYEEEE. The CDR3 DNA sequence: TGTGCCTCAAATAACCGGGGAGTGAACACTGAAGCTTTCTTT. Its translation: CASNNRGVNTEAFF.

The chain joins TRBV6-5 to TRBJ2-5; no definite D call. V gave up 7 bases and J gave up 0 bases, with 12 bases separating them. CDR1 MNHEY and CDR2 SVGAGI come from the germline V gene. The CDR3 loop spans 14 amino acids. The CDR3 nucleotides read TGTGCCAGCACCTTACGGTATAACCAAGAGACCCAGTACTTC. Translation gives CASTLRYNQETQYF.

This clone appeared a single time. This chain links TRBV7-9 with TRBJ2-3; 10 bases map to TRBD1. Trimming removed 4 bases from V and 15 bases from J; junction bases left unmatched: 7. The germline gives CDR1 SEHNR, CDR2 FQNEAQ (reference sequence). The CDR3 contains 12 residues. The DNA of the CDR3 is TGTGCCAGCAGCTCCTGGACAGGGGGTTCCTATTTT. It codes for CASSSWTGGSYF. Full variable domain (rest looked up from reference TRBV7-9 and TRBJ2-3): DTGVSQNPRHKITKRGQNVTFRCDPISEHNRLYWYRQTLGQGPEFLTYFQNEAQLEKSRLLSDRFSAERPKGSFSTLEIQRTEQGDSAMYLCASSSWTGGSYFGPGTRLTVL.

The chain couples TRBV5-4 to TRBJ1-4; 7 bases agree with TRBD1. The germline V gene encodes CDR1 SGHNT and CDR2 YYREEE (reference sequence). This CDR3 region has 14 residues. Unmatched junction bases numbered 7, after V lost 3 bases and J lost 8 bases. CDR3 sequence (DNA): TGTGCCAGCAGCTCAAGGACAGGTGACGAAAAACTGTTTTTT. Encoded protein: CASSSRTGDEKLFF.

CDR3 region: CASRGTGENQPQHF. The CDR3, as DNA: TGTGCCAGCAGGGGGACAGGGGAAAATCAGCCCCAGCATTTT. The chain recombines TRBV6-5 with TRBJ1-5, with TRBD1 matching over 10 bases. Unmatched junction bases numbered 3, after V lost 6 bases and J lost 4 bases. The CDR3 extends over 14 amino acids. Germline loops: CDR1 MNHEY, CDR2 SVGAGI.

The V gene is TRBV9, the J gene TRBJ2-1, with a possible D match to TRBD2 (7 bases). The CDR3 is made up of 14 amino acids. Trimming pared 4 bases from V and 5 bases from J, leaving 13 bases between. Germline V gene sequence: CDR1 SGDLS, CDR2 YYNGEE. This CDR3 reads CASSRRGGNNEQFF. The CDR3, as DNA: TGTGCCAGCAGCCGAAGGGGGGGGAACAATGAGCAGTTCTTC.

V is TRBV6-1 and J is TRBJ2-2, with 7 bases aligning to TRBD1. The V gene's germline CDR1 is MNHNS and CDR2 SASEGT. V lost 3 bases and J lost 2; bases outside the gene matches: 15. The CDR3 covers 19 residues. This chain's CDR3 is CASSEQTGMVGRNTGELFF. The CDR3 DNA reads as TGTGCCAGCAGTGAGCAGACAGGGATGGTCGGGCGAAACACCGGGGAGCTGTTTTTT.